This TCR beta chain was profiled in a study of shared clonotypes between healthy human individuals. The data were produced by immunoSEQ multiplex PCR, yet TCRdb's version contains in-frame clones alone and is incomplete. The sample contains around 2.1 million clones, 95% of which appear only once. The clonotype originates from a man between 18 and 35 years old in good health. Specimen: naive CD4+ T cells sorted from blood. Noted subset: CD45RA+ positively selected.

The DNA for the CDR3 is TGCGCCAGCAGCTTGGCCTCGGCAGGGGGGTTACCCTATAATTCACCCCTCCACTTT. It yields the protein CASSLASAGGLPYNSPLHF. V usage is TRBV5-1 and J usage is TRBJ1-6; 7 bases line up with TRBD1. Germline V CDR1 and CDR2: SGHRS, YFSETQ. The ends lost 0 bases at V and 2 bases at J; junction bases unmatched: 11. This CDR3 region has 19 residues.